The clone carrying this T cell receptor (beta chain) has a single count. What it binds is not known. This record comes from a study of T cell repertoires in cytomegalovirus infection. General observations from the study: HLA-C-restricted CMV clonotypes gave the most frequent clonotype in two of eight donors.

TCRdb independently ran MiXCR on the reads; one entry per CDR3 protein. The data show 550,000 to 850,000 distinct CDR3 sequences, roughly a third seen once. The germline V gene has CDR1 SGHNT and CDR2 YYREEE (reference sequence). V was clipped by 4 bases and J by 3 bases; unmatched bases: 9. CDR3 length equals 17 residues. The chain uses TRBV5-4 and TRBJ2-1, with 11 bases fitting TRBD2. Here the sequenced sample was cultured PBMCs, taken from culture after CMV antigen stimulation. The TCR comes from a human donor in good health (CMV status not recorded). Some clones in this sample may be carry-over from other donors' samples. Written as DNA, the CDR3 is TGTGCCAGCAGCCCTGCCGGGACTAGCGGATTCTACAATGAGCAGTTCTTC. Protein product: CASSPAGTSGFYNEQFF.